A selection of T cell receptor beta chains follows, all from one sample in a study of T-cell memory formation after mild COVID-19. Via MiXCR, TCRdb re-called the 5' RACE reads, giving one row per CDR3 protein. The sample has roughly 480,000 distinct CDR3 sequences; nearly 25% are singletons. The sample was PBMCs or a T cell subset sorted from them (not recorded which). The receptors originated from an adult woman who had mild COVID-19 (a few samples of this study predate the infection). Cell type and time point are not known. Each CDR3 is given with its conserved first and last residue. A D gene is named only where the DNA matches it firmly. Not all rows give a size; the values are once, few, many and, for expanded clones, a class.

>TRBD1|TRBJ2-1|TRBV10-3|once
TGTGCCATCAGTGAATCTGGGACAGGGTTTTACAATGAGCAGTTCTTC
CAISESGTGFYNEQFF
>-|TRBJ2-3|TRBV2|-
TGTGCCAGCAGTGCAGGTGGCAGGGGGGGCACAGATACGCAGTATTTT
CASSAGGRGGTDTQYF
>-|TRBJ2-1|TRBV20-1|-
TGCAGTGCTAGGAGCACGGACAATGAGCAGTTCTTC
CSARSTDNEQFF
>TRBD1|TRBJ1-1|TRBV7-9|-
TGTGCCAGCAGCTCCGGCGGACAGGGGTGGACTGAAGCTTTCTTT
CASSSGGQGWTEAFF
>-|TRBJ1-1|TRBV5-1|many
TGTGCCAGCAGTCTCGATCGGGGGGGCACTGAAGCTTTCTTT
CASSLDRGGTEAFF
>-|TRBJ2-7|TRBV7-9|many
TGCGCCAGCAGCTTGGCCGGGACCAGCTCCTACGAGCAGTACTTC
CASSLAGTSSYEQYF
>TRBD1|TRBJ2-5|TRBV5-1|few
TGCGCCAGCAGCTTGATGGCAGGGGGAAGAGAGACCCAGTACTTC
CASSLMAGGRETQYF
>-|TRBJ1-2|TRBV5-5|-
TGTGCCAGCAGCTTGGTTGGGTTTCCCTACACCTTC
CASSLVGFPYTF
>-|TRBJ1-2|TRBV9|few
TGTGCCAGCAGCGGCAGGGGAGATGGCTACACCTTC
CASSGRGDGYTF
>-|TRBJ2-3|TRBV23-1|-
TGCGCCAGCAGCCGAATCCAATACCAGAGCACAGATACGCAGTATTTT
CASSRIQYQSTDTQYF
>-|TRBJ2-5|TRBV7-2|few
TGTGCCAGCAGCTCTAAGACGGGGGCAGAGACCCAGTACTTC
CASSSKTGAETQYF
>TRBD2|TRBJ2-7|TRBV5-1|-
TGCGCCAGCCGGACTAGGCCCCAGTACGAGCAGTACTTC
CASRTRPQYEQYF
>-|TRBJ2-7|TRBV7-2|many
TGTGCCAGCAGCTTACTAATTGGTCCCGGCGAGCAGTACTTC
CASSLLIGPGEQYF
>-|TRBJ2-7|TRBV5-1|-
TGCGCCAGCAGCGCGGGATCTCGGGGGCAGTACTTC
CASSAGSRGQYF
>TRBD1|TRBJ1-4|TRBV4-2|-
TGTGCCAGCAGCCAAGTGGGCTTCCAGGGGGGGTGGCATGAAAAACTGTTTTTT
CASSQVGFQGGWHEKLFF
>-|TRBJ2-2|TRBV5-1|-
TGCGCCAGCAGGGCCGGGGGACAGTACACCGGGGAGCTGTTTTTT
CASRAGGQYTGELFF
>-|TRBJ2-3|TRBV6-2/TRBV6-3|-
TGTGCCAGCAGTCCTCAGGCGGAACTCACAGATACGCAGTATTTT
CASSPQAELTDTQYF
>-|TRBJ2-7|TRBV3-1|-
TGTGCCAGCAGCCTGCTGGGGTCCTACGAGCAGTACTTC
CASSLLGSYEQYF
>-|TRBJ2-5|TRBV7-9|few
TGTGCCAGCAGCTTAGCTTCGGGGGCCCGGGAGACCCAGTACTTC
CASSLASGARETQYF
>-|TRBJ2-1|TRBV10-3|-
TGTGCCACCATGGCGGGGAAGGAATACAATGAGCAGTTCTTC
CATMAGKEYNEQFF
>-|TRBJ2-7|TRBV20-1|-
TGCAGTGCTAGAGATCGGGGCGGGATCTACGAGCAGTACTTC
CSARDRGGIYEQYF
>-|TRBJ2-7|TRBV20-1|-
TGCAGTGCTCCCTTGGTGGGCGAGCAGTACTTC
CSAPLVGEQYF
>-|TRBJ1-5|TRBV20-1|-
TGCAGTGCTATGGTGCAGGGACACAATCAGCCCCAGCATTTT
CSAMVQGHNQPQHF
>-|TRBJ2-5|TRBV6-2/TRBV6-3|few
TGTGCCACCATAGAGAGCTTGGGAGGAGTTCGGGAGACCCAGTACTTC
CATIESLGGVRETQYF
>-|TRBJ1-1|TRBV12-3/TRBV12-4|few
TGTGCCAGCAGTTACACCCGGGTTGCTAGGGGGGCCGCTGAAGCTTTCTTT
CASSYTRVARGAAEAFF
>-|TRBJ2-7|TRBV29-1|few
TGCAGCGTTGCGTACAGCTCCTACGAGCAGTACTTC
CSVAYSSYEQYF
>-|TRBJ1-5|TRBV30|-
TGTGCCTGGAGTAGCAAACCAGGGAACCAGCCCCAGCATTTT
CAWSSKPGNQPQHF
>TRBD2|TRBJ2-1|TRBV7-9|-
TGTGCCAGCAGCCACGGACTAGCGGGAGGTTCCTACAATGAGCAGTTCTTC
CASSHGLAGGSYNEQFF
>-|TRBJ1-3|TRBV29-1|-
TGCAGCGTTGGAGGGGGTCCTGCCCGCTCTGGAAACACCATATATTTT
CSVGGGPARSGNTIYF
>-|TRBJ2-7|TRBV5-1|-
TGCGCCAGCTCCCCCTCGGGTAATCGGCAGTACTTC
CASSPSGNRQYF
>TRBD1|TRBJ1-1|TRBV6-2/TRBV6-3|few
TGTGCCAGCAATACCGTGGGACAGGAGAACACTGAAGCTTTCTTT
CASNTVGQENTEAFF
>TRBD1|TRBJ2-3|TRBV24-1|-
TGTGCCACCAGCCTAGGACAGGGGGCTTCAGATACGCAGTATTTT
CATSLGQGASDTQYF
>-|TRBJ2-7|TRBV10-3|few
TGTGCCATCAGGTCCGGGGGAGCACTTACCTACGAGCAGTACTTC
CAIRSGGALTYEQYF
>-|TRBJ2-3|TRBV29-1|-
TGCAACGTTGAAGATCCTAGCGGGCAGGGGGAGACAACAACAGATACGCAGTATTTT
CNVEDPSGQGETTTDTQYF
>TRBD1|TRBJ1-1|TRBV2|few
TGTGCCAGCAGGGACAGGGGGCAGTCGACTGAAGCTTTCTTT
CASRDRGQSTEAFF
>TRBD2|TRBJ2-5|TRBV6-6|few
TGTGCCAGCGCTGGGTTGGCGGGGGGCCCAGAGACCCAGTACTTC
CASAGLAGGPETQYF
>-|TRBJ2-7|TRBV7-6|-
TGTGCCAGCAGCTTAAAGGCAGGGCCCTCCTACGAGCAGTACTTC
CASSLKAGPSYEQYF
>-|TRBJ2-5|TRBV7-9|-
TGTGCCAGCAGCACCCCCGGCGGGACCCAGTACTTC
CASSTPGGTQYF
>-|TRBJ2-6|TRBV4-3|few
TGCGCAGCTCCAGGGAGCGTAGGTGAAACATCTGGGGCCAACGTCCTGACTTTC
CAAPGSVGETSGANVLTF
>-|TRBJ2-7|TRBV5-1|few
TGCGCCAGCAGCAGTGGCGACTACGAGCAGTACTTC
CASSSGDYEQYF
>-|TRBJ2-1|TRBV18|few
TGTGCCAGCTCACCTCTTGGAGCGGGTAGCTCCTACAATGAGCAGTTCTTC
CASSPLGAGSSYNEQFF
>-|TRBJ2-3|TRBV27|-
TGTGCCAGCAGTTACAGGGTCCGTCTAGCGGCTAGCACAGATACGCAGTATTTT
CASSYRVRLAASTDTQYF
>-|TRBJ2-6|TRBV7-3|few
TGTGCCAGCAGCTTTGGCGGAAACTCTGGGGCCAACGTCCTGACTTTC
CASSFGGNSGANVLTF
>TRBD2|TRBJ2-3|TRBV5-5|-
TGTGCCAGCAGGGCGGCGGGAGGCGCAGATACGCAGTATTTT
CASRAAGGADTQYF
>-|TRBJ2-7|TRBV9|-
TGTGCCAGCAGCCCCATGACTCAACCGTACGAGCAGTACTTC
CASSPMTQPYEQYF
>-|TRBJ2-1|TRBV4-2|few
TGTGCCAGCAGCCTCCTGCCCGCTAACTACAATGAGCAGTTCTTC
CASSLLPANYNEQFF
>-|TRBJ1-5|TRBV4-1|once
TGCGCCAGCAGCCAAAAAGGGCCCAATCAGCCCCAGCATTTT
CASSQKGPNQPQHF
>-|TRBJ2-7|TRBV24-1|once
TGTGCCACCAGTGATCGGGGGACCAACGGGCAGTACTTC
CATSDRGTNGQYF
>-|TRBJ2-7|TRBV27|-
TGTGCCAGCAGTTTCGAGTACAGTTCATGGGCCTACGAGCAGTACTTC
CASSFEYSSWAYEQYF
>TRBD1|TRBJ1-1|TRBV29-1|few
TGCAGCGTTCGGACAGGCCCCGAAGCTTTCTTT
CSVRTGPEAFF
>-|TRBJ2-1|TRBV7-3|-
TGTGCCAGCAGCTTACAGCCCGGGAGCTCCTACAATGAGCAGTTCTTC
CASSLQPGSSYNEQFF
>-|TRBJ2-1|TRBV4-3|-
TGCGCCAGCAGCCAAGATAGTGAGCGTGAGTACAGGGACAATGAGCAGTTCTTC
CASSQDSEREYRDNEQFF
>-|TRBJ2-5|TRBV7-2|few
TGTGCCAGCAGCCGGGGTGCAGGGGTCGGGGAGACCCAGTACTTC
CASSRGAGVGETQYF